The 19 T cell receptor beta chains reported below all come from one sample, sequenced in a study of response to subunit inactivated influenza vaccine. MiXCR, applied by TCRdb to the RT-PCR reads, yields one record per CDR3 protein. Altogether approximately 500,000 distinct CDR3 sequences are present, approximately 12% being singletons, with the ten largest covering under 15%. The input for sequencing was PBMCs from blood, taken about 40 days after vaccination. Source of these receptors: a man aged 50-60 years who received an inactivated influenza vaccine.

This clonotype was counted ten times or more. The V gene is TRBV12-3 or TRBV12-4, the J gene TRBJ1-2, with 9 bases fitting TRBD1. This CDR3 comprises 13 residues. Losses at the gene ends were 4 bases for V and 5 bases for J; bases not matched to a gene: 2. CDR3 in DNA: TGTGCCAGCAGTTCGACAGGGGGTTATGGCTACACCTTC. The encoded protein is CASSSTGGYGYTF.

The rearrangement links TRBV24-1 to TRBJ2-5; 12 bases are a match to TRBD2. V gave up 9 bases and J gave up 2 bases; unmatched junction bases: 24. The CDR3 has 21 residues. The germline gives CDR1 KGHDR, CDR2 SFDVKD. The CDR3 DNA sequence: TGTGCCACCGCTAAGGGGTCTAGCGGGAGGGCCGATACGGGATTGCAAGAGACCCAGTACTTC. Translation gives CATAKGSSGRADTGLQETQYF.

This clonotype came up many times. The CDR3 sequence is CASSFTGAAWEQYF. The CDR3 nucleotides read TGTGCCAGCAGCTTTACAGGGGCTGCGTGGGAGCAGTACTTC. The V call is TRBV5-6, the J call TRBJ2-7, with 7 bases aligning to TRBD1. CDR1 is SGHDT and CDR2 is YYEEEE in the germline V gene. The ends lost 2 bases at V and 7 bases at J; junction bases unmatched: 9. The CDR3 has 14 amino acids.

This clonotype was recorded a few times. This chain joins TRBV5-1 and TRBJ1-1, with unresolved D. The CDR3 covers 13 residues. Germline V gives CDR1 SGHRS, CDR2 YFSETQ. The V end lost 0 bases, the J end lost 3 bases, and 6 bases lay between the germline ends. The CDR3 DNA is TGCGCCAGCAGCTTGGAGCTTTACACTGAAGCTTTCTTT. Its translation: CASSLELYTEAFF. Variable domain in full (rest from reference TRBV5-1 and TRBJ1-1): KAGVTQTPRYLIKTRGQQVTLSCSPISGHRSVSWYQQTPGQGLQFLFEYFSETQRNKGNFPGRFSGRQFSNSRSEMNVSTLELGDSALYLCASSLELYTEAFFGQGTRLTVV.

This clonotype was seen a few times. The V call is TRBV6-2 or TRBV6-3, the J call TRBJ1-1; D not certain. Deletions cut 6 bases from V and 3 bases from J, with 14 bases between. The CDR3 loop spans 14 amino acids. Germline V gene data show CDR1 as MNHEY and CDR2 as SVGEGT. The CDR3 is CASSPLPWDTEAFF. For the CDR3, the DNA is TGTGCCAGCAGCCCACTTCCGTGGGACACTGAAGCTTTCTTT.

This chain uses TRBV5-6 with TRBJ2-5; D is ambiguous. The CDR3 length is 13 residues. CDR1 and CDR2 from the germline V gene are SGHDT and YYEEEE. V was trimmed by 7 bases and J by 3 bases, leaving 13 bases between them. This CDR3 reads CASARSMEETQYF. For the CDR3, the DNA is TGTGCCAGCGCAAGAAGTATGGAAGAGACCCAGTACTTC.

The chain links TRBV11-2 to TRBJ2-3; D possibly corresponds to TRBD2 (6 bases). The CDR3 loop spans 16 amino acids. Trimming pared 2 bases from V and 0 bases from J, leaving 12 bases between. From germline, CDR1 is SGHAT and CDR2 FQNNGV. CDR3 DNA sequence: TGTGCCAGCAGCTTATTGACCGGGACTAGCACAGATACGCAGTATTTT. Translated, it gives CASSLLTGTSTDTQYF.

The V gene is TRBV10-3, the J gene TRBJ2-7, with TRBD1 matching over 7 bases. CDR3 size: 13 residues. J lost 6 bases, V lost 2 bases, and 4 bases had no gene match. CDR1 is ENHRY, CDR2 SYGVKD, per germline. DNA for the CDR3: TGTGCCATCAGTGAGAACAGGGGTTCCGAGCAGTACTTC. This translates into CAISENRGSEQYF.

The chain uses TRBV2 and TRBJ2-7, with D hard to call. The V and J ends lost 8 bases and 4 bases respectively, with 6 bases between them. The CDR3 loop spans 10 amino acids. Germline loops: CDR1 SNHLY, CDR2 FYNNEI. The CDR3 sequence is CASQAYEQYF. CDR3 nucleotides: TGTGCCAGCCAGGCTTACGAGCAGTACTTC.

This clonotype was counted only a few times. The rearrangement links TRBV7-2 to TRBJ2-7; 7 nucleotides agree with TRBD1. Trimming took 5 bases from V and 1 from J; bases not matched to a gene: 8. CDR1 and CDR2 from the germline V gene are SGHTA and FQGNSA. The CDR3 has 15 amino acids. CDR3 amino acids: CASSDVGGSSYEQYF. DNA of the CDR3: TGTGCCAGCAGCGACGTAGGGGGCTCATCCTACGAGCAGTACTTC.

The chain recombines TRBV7-8 with TRBJ2-6, with 8 bases identical to TRBD1. This CDR3 is 18 amino acids long. Per the germline V gene, CDR1 is SGHVS and CDR2 is FQNEAQ. V was clipped by 1 base and J by 4 bases; unmatched bases: 9. The CDR3 DNA follows: TGTGCCAGCAGCTTAGGCTCGAGGACAGGGCGAGGGGCCAACGTCCTGACTTTC. This codes for CASSLGSRTGRGANVLTF.

This clonotype was seen a handful of times. This chain connects TRBV6-5 to TRBJ1-2, with D possibly being TRBD1 (6 bases). Trimming removed 7 bases at V and 6 bases at J, with 18 bases between. The germline V gene encodes CDR1 MNHEY and CDR2 SVGAGI. The CDR3 spans 14 residues. CDR3 residues: CASIRTGTYDGYTF. The DNA of the CDR3 is TGTGCCAGCATTAGAACCGGGACATACGATGGCTACACCTTC.

In its sample, this clonotype was seen a few times. The chain is built from TRBV10-3 and TRBJ2-7, with TRBD2 matching over 7 bases. Looked up from germline, CDR1 is ENHRY and CDR2 is SYGVKD. The CDR3 is 16 residues long. The junction had 10 bases not matched to a gene; V was cut back by 4 bases and J by 1 base. CDR3 residues: CAISARIAGASYEQYF. CDR3 coding DNA: TGTGCCATCAGTGCGAGGATAGCGGGTGCGTCCTACGAGCAGTACTTC.

The sample holds a few counts of this clonotype. The chain links TRBV10-3 to TRBJ2-5, with TRBD2 as a possible D gene (6 bases). The V and J ends lost 8 bases and 5 bases respectively, with 15 bases between them. The CDR3 has 13 residues. Germline assignment: CDR1 ENHRY and CDR2 SYGVKD. The CDR3 DNA reads TGTGCCATCCTGGGGGGAATAGGGGAGACCCAGTACTTC. Its protein product is CAILGGIGETQYF.

Here the CDR3 DNA reads TGTGCCAGCAGGATACGGGACTCTATTTACGGAGATACGCAGTATTTT. This codes for CASRIRDSIYGDTQYF. The V gene is TRBV27, the J gene TRBJ2-3; a possible D gene is TRBD2 (6 bases). The V and J ends lost 6 bases and 5 bases respectively, with 21 bases between them. Germline CDR1 and CDR2: MNHEY and SMNVEV (reference sequence). The CDR3 totals 16 residues.

This clonotype has at least ten counts. J is TRBJ2-7 and V is TRBV20-1; D is undetermined. The CDR3 covers 14 residues. Between the trimmed V and J ends, which lost 0 bases and 0 bases, there was a span of 9 bases. Germline assignment: CDR1 DFQATT and CDR2 SNEGSKA (reference sequence). The CDR3: CSARDGPPSYEQYF. The CDR3, as DNA: TGCAGTGCTAGAGATGGGCCACCCTCCTACGAGCAGTACTTC.

This clonotype was recorded a few times. The chain has TRBV7-2 and TRBJ2-5; tentatively, D is TRBD1 (6 bases). Trimming removed 1 base at V and 5 bases at J, with 14 bases between. The CDR3 is 15 amino acids. CDR1 is SGHTA and CDR2 is FQGNSA in the germline V gene. Written as DNA, the CDR3 is TGTGCCAGCAGCTTAGTGGCAGGGGTTGGGGAGACCCAGTACTTC. Translation: CASSLVAGVGETQYF.

The chain uses TRBV20-1 and TRBJ2-1; D possibly corresponds to TRBD1 (6 bases). Deletions cut 0 bases from V and 5 bases from J, with 11 bases between. Germline CDR1 reads DFQATT; CDR2 reads SNEGSKA (reference sequence). This CDR3 is built from 14 residues. CDR3 sequence reads: CSARDFQGNNEQFF. The CDR3 nucleotides are TGCAGTGCTAGAGATTTCCAGGGGAACAATGAGCAGTTCTTC.

The chain links TRBV28 to TRBJ2-1; TRBD2 might be the D (6 bases). Trimming stripped 2 bases from V and 6 bases from J, with 14 bases between. This CDR3 spans 15 amino acids. CDR1 is MDHEN, CDR2 SYDVKM, per germline. In DNA form, the CDR3 reads TGTGCCAGCAGTTTAGCCGGGAGACCTCGCAATGAGCAGTTCTTC. As protein: CASSLAGRPRNEQFF. Variable domain in full (rest from reference TRBV28 and TRBJ2-1): DVKVTQSSRYLVKRTGEKVFLECVQDMDHENMFWYRQDPGLGLRLIYFSYDVKMKEKGDIPEGYSVSREKKERFSLILESASTNQTSMYLCASSLAGRPRNEQFFGPGTRLTVL.